This T cell receptor (beta chain) was sequenced during a study of T cells in Graves' hyperthyroidism and ophthalmopathy. Study conclusions and caveats: Stable hyperthyroidism was separated from ophthalmopathy by a model based on 13 V-J features.

This clonotype was observed at least ten times. What it binds is unknown. Authors of the study amplified TCR beta CDR3 regions from RNA transcripts. Using the HTBI primer set, a first-round RT-PCR was run on the TCR CDR3. Each CDR3 protein gets one entry after TCRdb re-called the multiplex PCR reads with MiXCR. This table has over 400,000 distinct CDR3 sequences, over 12% appearing once. The length of the CDR3 is 15 residues. Germline values: CDR1 MNHNS, CDR2 SASEGT. Trimming cost V 1 base and J 4 bases, with 13 bases left between them. Fresh peripheral blood, around 10 ml of it, supplied the PBMCs. The chain links TRBV6-1 to TRBJ2-5; D might be TRBD2 (7 bases). This TCR came from a man aged 18 to 30 with Graves' ophthalmopathy. The sequenced sample consisted of blood. CDR3 residues: CASSEEEGGPETQYF. As DNA, the CDR3 is TGTGCCAGCAGTGAAGAGGAGGGGGGGCCAGAGACCCAGTACTTC.